This TCR beta chain was documented in a study of shared clonotypes between healthy human individuals. It was CD45RO-negative cells, positively selected for CCR7, that made up naive CD8 cells, with terminally differentiated effector memory CD45RA+ cells excluded. Produced via immunoSEQ multiplex PCR; TCRdb's table is partial and in-frame only. The table lists over 2,000,000 clones, roughly 93% of them singletons. Turning to this clone: Its specificity is not known.

Study findings and constraints: Sharing of clonotypes among donors was expected to vary with sequencing depth.

The CDR3 is made up of 16 amino acids. In germline, CDR1 is SGHRS, CDR2 YFSETQ. V was clipped by 0 bases and J by 12 bases; unmatched bases: 12. The receptor was derived from a man between 18 and 35 years old in good health. Some clones in this sample may be carry-over from other donors' samples. The genes are TRBV5-1 and TRBJ2-1, with TRBD2 identical over 10 bases. Sequenced sample: naive CD8+ T cells from PBMCs. CDR3 DNA sequence: TGCGCCAGCAGCTTGGCGTTAGCGGGAGGCCCACTAGGGCAGTTCTTC. It yields the protein CASSLALAGGPLGQFF.